Listed here is a single T cell receptor beta chain. This record belongs to a study of blood T cell repertoires in COVID-19. How the authors handled the data: For nucleated cells, counts were estimated from reference gene primer amplification. This table comes from immunoSEQ multiplex PCR, and its TCRdb copy is limited to in-frame clones, with some not included. The DNA was the basis for D and trimming; V, J and clone size are from that table. Of about 150,000 clones in the sample, about 83% were seen once. The germline gives CDR1 GTSNPN, CDR2 SVGIG (reference sequence). Germline trimming cut 1 base from V and 3 bases from J; bases unmatched to any gene: 4. This CDR3 is 15 amino acids long. In Seattle, patients joined the study during active infection and were tracked longitudinally.

Sequencing input: peripheral blood. The genes are TRBV30 and TRBJ2-2, with 8 bases fitting TRBD2. The TCR was taken from a woman aged 55-70 years with COVID-19, enrolled during active disease. The chain's CDR3 is CAWSDGGAHTGELFF. Here the CDR3 DNA reads TGTGCCTGGAGTGACGGGGGGGCACACACCGGGGAGCTGTTTTTT.